The 7 T cell receptor beta chains below all came from one sample that was sequenced in a study of T cell clonotyping in hematopoietic cell transplantation. The data were produced by immunoSEQ multiplex PCR, yet TCRdb's version contains in-frame clones alone and is incomplete. The data contain fewer than 50,000 clones, around 94% of them singletons. Sequenced sample: peripheral blood mononuclear cells. The receptor set was obtained from a woman aged 45-60 years in good health. Some clones in this sample may be carry-over from other donors' samples.

The V call is TRBV6-5, the J call TRBJ1-1; 7 nucleotides align to TRBD1. CDR1 is MNHEY, CDR2 SVGAGI, per germline. The CDR3 is 14 residues long. J was trimmed by 4 bases and V by 7 bases; bases with no gene match: 9. In DNA form, the CDR3 reads TGTGCCAGCAAATATACAGGGGAGGTCACTGAAGCTTTCTTT. Translating it yields CASKYTGEVTEAFF.

This chain links TRBV11-3 with TRBJ2-1; weak D call: TRBD1 (7 bases). The CDR3 spans 14 residues. Germline V gives CDR1 SGHNT, CDR2 YENEEA. With 5 bases removed from V and 9 bases from J, the gap between germline ends came to 17 bases. The CDR3 nucleotides read TGTGCCAGCAGCCGAAGCAGGGGGGCCGGTGAGCAGTTCTTC. It translates to CASSRSRGAGEQFF.

V is TRBV6-5 and J is TRBJ2-2; D uncertain. There are 15 residues in the CDR3. In germline, CDR1 is MNHEY, CDR2 SVGAGI. V lost 0 bases to trimming and J lost 5 bases, with 10 bases between them. This CDR3 is CASSYSVVKTGELFF. In DNA form, the CDR3 reads TGTGCCAGCAGTTACTCGGTGGTAAAGACCGGGGAGCTGTTTTTT.

This chain uses TRBV4-3 with TRBJ1-2; D is unclear. Trimming removed 1 base at V and 5 bases at J, with 17 bases between. The CDR3 covers 16 residues. CDR1 is LGHNA and CDR2 is YSLEER in the germline V gene. CDR3 nucleotide sequence: TGCGCCAGCAGCCAAGCCGGGCCCAGCCCCCTGTATGGCTACACCTTC. This sequence encodes CASSQAGPSPLYGYTF.

The chain has TRBV19 and TRBJ1-1; TRBD1 might be the D (5 bases). Germline CDR1 and CDR2: LNHDA and SQIVND (reference sequence). The CDR3 extends over 14 amino acids. Between the trimmed V and J ends, which lost 5 bases and 4 bases, there was a span of 14 bases. As DNA, the CDR3 is TGTGCCAGTAGTCCCGGCCAGGGAGGCACTGAAGCTTTCTTT. It codes for CASSPGQGGTEAFF.

This chain joins TRBV7-2 and TRBJ2-7, with 7 bases that match TRBD1. V gave up 1 base and J gave up 1 base; unmatched junction bases: 4. Germline V gene sequence: CDR1 SGHTA, CDR2 FQGNSA. This CDR3 has 15 residues. The DNA of the CDR3 is TGTGCCAGCAGCTTAGTGGGGACAGTTTCCTACGAGCAGTACTTC. Translation: CASSLVGTVSYEQYF.

The V gene is TRBV23-1, the J gene TRBJ2-3; 7 bases are shared with TRBD1. TRBV23-1 is an ORF, and what it does is uncertain. The ends lost 5 bases at V and 2 bases at J; junction bases unmatched: 10. The CDR3 has 16 amino acids. The CDR3 is CASSNRGTKDTDTQYF. In DNA form, the CDR3 reads TGCGCCAGCAGTAACAGGGGAACAAAGGACACAGATACGCAGTATTTT.